This T cell receptor (beta chain) was sequenced during a study of blood T cell repertoires in COVID-19 (TCRdb year 2020). Study-level background: Samples from collaborators originated in the United States, Italy and Spain and spanned both the acute and convalescent phases of COVID-19. The material from the prospective study consisted of cDNA or gDNA derived from T cells, B-cell-depleted T cells, or PBMCs. Subjects who had been exposed to COVID-19, were actively infected with it, or had recovered from it provided the deeply sampled blood TCRbeta repertoires that made up the dataset. The repertoires were released in a freely available public database meant as a resource for research on the immune response to SARS-CoV-2. Samples came from the ongoing ImmuneRACE study (first 160 participants) plus 1,254 subjects from 6 global collaborators. Nearly every sample came with metadata listing a de-identified subject ID, COVID-19 status, age in years and sex. HLA class I and class II types, where available, came from metadata supplied by the sample provider rather than from assay-based typing.

What the study reported, not specific to this receptor: Clinical and demographic metadata were provided uncurated, with the amount varying by source and participant.

TCRbeta CDR3 regions were amplified from genomic DNA using the immunoSEQ Assay, a bias-controlled multiplex PCR. In the source study's methods: Nucleated cell counts per sample were estimated from amplification of reference gene primers within the assay. Sequence reads were collapsed and filtered to measure the absolute abundance of every unique TCRbeta CDR3 rearrangement. For each sample, productive Simpson clonality was calculated as the square root of Simpson's diversity index across productive rearrangements. Not all clones reach the TCRdb copy of this immuneACCESS table, which keeps in-frame sequences only. Checked studies attribute under half of the gap to unresolved V genes and leave the rest unexplained. From that table come the V and J calls and clone size; the DNA was used to work out D and trimming. This sample is represented by about 140,000 clones; roughly 78% of them were singletons. 3% to 4.5% of the sample goes to the ten largest clones.

Collaborating institutions collected whole blood in K2EDTA tubes following their own protocols. For TCRbeta analysis, collaborators shipped samples in one of three forms: frozen whole blood, isolated PBMCs, or DNA extracted from either of those sample types. Notes on this clone: The target of this receptor is not known. No quality values exist for individual bases; no much larger clone is one base distant.

V drops 0 bases and J drops 6 bases, leaving 11 bases in between. Inclusive of the bounding cysteine and phenylalanine, the CDR3 is 14 residues long. Only the CDR3 DNA is retained, 42 bases long and in frame from the first base. For CDR1 and CDR2, the germline V gene lists LGHNA and YNFKEQ. The sequence was obtained from a man in his fifties or sixties with acute or convalescent COVID-19. The sequenced material came from peripheral blood. The chain is made from TRBV4-2 and TRBJ1-2, with TRBD1 tentatively as D gene (5 bases match). The DNA reads TGTGCCAGCAGCCAAGAGGAGGGGACGGATGGCTACACCTTC. Its product reads: CASSQEEGTDGYTF.